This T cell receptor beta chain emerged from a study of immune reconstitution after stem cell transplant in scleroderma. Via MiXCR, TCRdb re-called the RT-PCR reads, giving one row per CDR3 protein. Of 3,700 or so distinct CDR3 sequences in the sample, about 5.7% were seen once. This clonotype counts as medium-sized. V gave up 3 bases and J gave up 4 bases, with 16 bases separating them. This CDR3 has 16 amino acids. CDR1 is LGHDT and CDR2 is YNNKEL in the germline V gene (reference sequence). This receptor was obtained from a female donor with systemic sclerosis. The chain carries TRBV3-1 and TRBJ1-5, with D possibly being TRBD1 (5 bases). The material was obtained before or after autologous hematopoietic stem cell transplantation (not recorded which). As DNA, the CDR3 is TGTGCCAGCAGCCAGTTCGCCAGGGCGAGGAATCAGCCCCAGCATTTT. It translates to CASSQFARARNQPQHF.